The 21 T cell receptor beta chains in this list originate from one sample, sequenced in a study of blood T cell repertoires in COVID-19 (dated by TCRdb to the early 2020s). Receptors were amplified or captured by the immunoSEQ multiplex PCR assay. Sourced from immuneACCESS, this table was stored by TCRdb with only in-frame sequences that have V and J called. A share of the clones is absent; for the studies checked, an unresolved V gene accounts for under half, and the remainder has no known explanation. The sample yields around 16,000 clones; approximately 91% were counted once. 20% to 25% of the sample rests with the top ten. The source material was peripheral blood. All receptors come from a man aged 55 to 70 with acute or convalescent COVID-19.

V is TRBV15 and J is TRBJ2-1, with a possible D match to TRBD1 (6 bases). The CDR3 totals 16 residues. Germline V gene lookup returns CDR1 LNHNV and CDR2 YYDKDF (reference sequence). V lost 1 base, J lost 6 bases, and 16 bases lay in between. The CDR3 sequence: CATSRAPGVGANEQFF. The CDR3 DNA reads as TGTGCCACCAGCAGAGCCCCCGGGGTGGGGGCCAATGAGCAGTTCTTC.

The rearrangement links TRBV28 to TRBJ1-2; a possible D gene is TRBD1 (5 bases). The V and J ends lost 3 bases and 1 base respectively, with 12 bases between them. This CDR3 is 15 amino acids long. Germline assignment: CDR1 MDHEN and CDR2 SYDVKM. CDR3 sequence: CASSFPAGDNYGYTF. The CDR3 DNA follows: TGTGCCAGCAGTTTTCCCGCGGGGGATAACTATGGCTACACCTTC.

This clone is termed medium-sized. V gene TRBV7-6 combines with J gene TRBJ2-3, with TRBD1 identical over 10 bases. CDR1 is SGHVS and CDR2 is FNYEAQ in the germline V gene. J lost 1 base, V lost 3 bases, and 16 bases had no gene match. CDR3 length equals 20 residues. The CDR3 loop reads CASSLGLRDRGNYGTDTQYF. The CDR3 coding sequence is TGTGCCAGCAGCTTGGGGCTCCGGGACAGGGGTAACTATGGCACAGATACGCAGTATTTT.

The rearrangement joins TRBV9 to TRBJ1-2; tentative D call: TRBD1 (6 bases). Germline CDR1 reads SGDLS; CDR2 reads YYNGEE. CDR3 size: 14 residues. The V gene lost 2 bases and the J gene lost 5 bases, with 13 bases spanning the gap. Written as DNA, the CDR3 is TGTGCCAGCAGCGTGGGGGCGAAAGAATATGGCTACACCTTC. It codes for CASSVGAKEYGYTF.

The chain uses TRBV4-2 and TRBJ2-5, with 8 bases fitting TRBD2. The CDR3 covers 17 residues. The V segment lost 4 bases and the J segment 5 bases; nucleotides outside the gene matches: 15. Germline V gene lookup returns CDR1 LGHNA and CDR2 YNFKEQ. CDR3: CASSPEHTIPGGETQYF. The CDR3 coding sequence is TGTGCCAGCAGCCCTGAGCATACGATCCCGGGGGGGGAGACCCAGTACTTC.

The rearrangement uses TRBV10-3 and TRBJ2-6, with D maybe TRBD2 (5 bases). The germline V and J ends were trimmed by 9 bases and 1 base, with 10 bases remaining between them. The germline gives CDR1 ENHRY, CDR2 SYGVKD. This CDR3 is 14 amino acids long. DNA for the CDR3: TGTGCCATGGCGCCGGGGTCTGGGGCCAACGTCCTGACTTTC. This encodes CAMAPGSGANVLTF.

This rearrangement joins TRBV29-1 to TRBJ2-3; the match to TRBD1 covers 9 bases. The CDR3 loop spans 12 amino acids. CDR1 is SQVTM and CDR2 is ANQGSEA in the germline V gene. Trimming removed 7 bases from V and 5 bases from J; junction bases left unmatched: 4. The CDR3 DNA sequence: TGCAGCGGGACAGGGGTGGGAGATACGCAGTATTTT. It yields the protein CSGTGVGDTQYF.

This clone was observed a few times. The V and J genes are TRBV20-1 and TRBJ1-1; D remains ambiguous. Germline V CDR1 and CDR2: DFQATT, SNEGSKA (reference sequence). The CDR3 is 10 amino acids. The DNA of the CDR3 is TGCAGCACTGGGAACACTGAAGCTTTCTTT. It encodes CSTGNTEAFF.

J is TRBJ1-1 and V is TRBV20-1; D gene uncertain. This CDR3 comprises 10 residues. Germline V gene data show CDR1 as DFQATT and CDR2 as SNEGSKA (reference sequence). DNA of the CDR3: TGCACCATAGGACTTTATGAAGCTTTCTTT. Its protein product is CTIGLYEAFF.

V usage is TRBV5-1 and J usage is TRBJ2-5; 9 nucleotides align to TRBD1. The CDR3 contains 15 residues. Germline V gene lookup returns CDR1 SGHRS and CDR2 YFSETQ. V lost 0 bases and J lost 2; bases outside the gene matches: 2. The CDR3 nucleotides read TGCGCCAGCAGCTTGGGGGGGACAGGGCAAGAGACCCAGTACTTC. As protein: CASSLGGTGQETQYF.

The rearrangement joins TRBV9 to TRBJ1-2; D unresolved. Germline CDR1 SGDLS, CDR2 YYNGEE. V was cut by 0 bases and J by 4 bases, with 13 bases left in between. The CDR3 contains 15 residues. The CDR3 protein is CASSVGDRLGYGYTF. The CDR3 DNA is TGTGCCAGCAGCGTAGGTGATCGGCTAGGCTATGGCTACACCTTC.

This clone was seen more than once but under ten times. The chain recombines TRBV5-1 with TRBJ2-2, with D possibly TRBD1 on 6 matching bases. The CDR3 is 17 amino acids. Germline-derived CDR1 and CDR2 are SGHRS and YFSETQ. V lost 0 bases and J lost 1, with 13 bases in between. The CDR3 here is CASSLARGGLNTGELFF. CDR3 in DNA: TGCGCCAGCAGCTTGGCCAGGGGCGGGTTGAACACCGGGGAGCTGTTTTTT.

This chain joins TRBV5-4 and TRBJ2-3; D ambiguous. CDR1 is SGHNT and CDR2 is YYREEE in the germline V gene (reference sequence). Trimming removed 0 bases at V and 3 bases at J, with 8 bases between. The CDR3 spans 14 residues. CDR3 residues: CASSLVQVTDTQYF. Written as DNA, the CDR3 is TGTGCCAGCAGCTTGGTGCAGGTAACAGATACGCAGTATTTT.

This chain connects TRBV7-9 to TRBJ1-1; TRBD1 matches at 7 bases. The CDR3 runs to 15 residues. Per the germline V gene, CDR1 is SEHNR and CDR2 is FQNEAQ (reference sequence). The junction had 12 bases not matched to a gene; V was cut back by 6 bases and J by 5 bases. The CDR3 region is CASRPKDRLGTEAFF. The CDR3 DNA is TGTGCCAGCAGACCGAAGGACAGGTTAGGGACTGAAGCTTTCTTT.

The chain uses TRBV6-4 and TRBJ2-2, with D possibly being TRBD1 (6 bases). Trimming shortened V by 3 bases and J by 5 bases, and 10 bases separated the two germline ends. CDR3 length: 14 residues. CDR1 is MRHNA and CDR2 is SNTAGT in the germline V gene. The CDR3 region is CASSEEGGTGELFF. The CDR3 coding sequence is TGTGCCAGCAGTGAAGAAGGGGGAACCGGGGAGCTGTTTTTT.

V is TRBV27 and J is TRBJ2-7; D call uncertain. CDR1 MNHEY and CDR2 SMNVEV come from the germline V gene (reference sequence). This CDR3 has 15 residues. Trimming removed 3 bases from V and 7 bases from J, with 19 bases in between. As DNA, the CDR3 is TGTGCCAGCAGTTTTGGGTACAGTTCCTCTGGGGAGCAGTACTTC. Amino acids: CASSFGYSSSGEQYF.

The chain is built from TRBV5-1 and TRBJ2-1; 7 positions agree with TRBD1. CDR1 is SGHRS and CDR2 is YFSETQ in the germline V gene. J gave up 3 bases and V 0 bases, and 3 bases lay outside the gene matches. The CDR3 length is 15 residues. The chain's CDR3 is CASSLEGTDYNEQFF. In DNA form, the CDR3 reads TGCGCCAGCAGCTTGGAAGGGACAGACTACAATGAGCAGTTCTTC. The entire variable domain, with the rest obtained from reference TRBV5-1 and TRBJ2-1, is as follows: KAGVTQTPRYLIKTRGQQVTLSCSPISGHRSVSWYQQTPGQGLQFLFEYFSETQRNKGNFPGRFSGRQFSNSRSEMNVSTLELGDSALYLCASSLEGTDYNEQFFGPGTRLTVL.

The CDR3 spells CASSYRSRGEEKLFF. In DNA, the CDR3 is TGTGCCAGCAGTTACCGCTCACGGGGGGAAGAAAAACTGTTTTTT. The chain carries TRBV6-5 and TRBJ1-4, with D tentatively TRBD1 (5 bases). Trimming took 2 bases from V and 8 from J, leaving 15 bases between them. The CDR3 consists of 15 residues. CDR1 is MNHEY and CDR2 is SVGAGI in the germline V gene.

In DNA, the CDR3 is TGTGCCAGCAGTTCCCATCGACAGAATTCACCCCTCCACTTT. The encoded protein is CASSSHRQNSPLHF. The rearrangement joins TRBV6-5 to TRBJ1-6, with a possible D match to TRBD1 (5 bases). Germline assignment: CDR1 MNHEY and CDR2 SVGAGI. V shed 4 bases and J shed 7 bases, with 11 bases lying between them. The CDR3 totals 14 residues.

The genes are TRBV11-2 and TRBJ2-3; 10 bases are shared with TRBD2. Germline assignment: CDR1 SGHAT and CDR2 FQNNGV. CDR3 length: 14 residues. V trimming: 5 bases; J trimming: 8 bases; junction bases outside the gene matches: 7. CDR3 sequence reads: CASSPRVAGGTQYF. The CDR3 nucleotides read TGTGCCAGCAGCCCCAGAGTAGCGGGGGGTACGCAGTATTTT.

The genes are TRBV4-1 and TRBJ1-5; 10 positions agree with TRBD1. Germline V gene lookup returns CDR1 MGHRA and CDR2 YSYEKL. This CDR3 is built from 17 residues. Trimming cost V 3 bases and J 5 bases; bases outside gene matches: 10. The CDR3 DNA reads TGCGCCAGCAGCCAGGCCTGGACAGGGGGTTTTGATCAGCCCCAGCATTTT. Its protein product is CASSQAWTGGFDQPQHF.